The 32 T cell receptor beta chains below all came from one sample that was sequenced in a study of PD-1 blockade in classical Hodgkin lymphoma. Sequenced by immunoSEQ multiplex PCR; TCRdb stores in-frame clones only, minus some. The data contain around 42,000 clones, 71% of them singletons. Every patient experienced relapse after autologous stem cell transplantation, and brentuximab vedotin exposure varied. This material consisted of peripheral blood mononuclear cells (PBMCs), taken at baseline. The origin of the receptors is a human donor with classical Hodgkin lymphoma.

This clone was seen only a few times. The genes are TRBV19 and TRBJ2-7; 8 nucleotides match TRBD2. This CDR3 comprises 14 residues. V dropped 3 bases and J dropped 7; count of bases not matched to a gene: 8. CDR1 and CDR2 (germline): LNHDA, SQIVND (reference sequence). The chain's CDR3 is CASSIRGLGGEQYF. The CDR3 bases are TGTGCCAGTAGTATCAGGGGACTAGGAGGAGAGCAGTACTTC.

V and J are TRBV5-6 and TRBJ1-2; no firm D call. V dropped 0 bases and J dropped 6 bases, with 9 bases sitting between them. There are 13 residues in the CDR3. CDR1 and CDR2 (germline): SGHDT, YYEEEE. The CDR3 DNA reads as TGTGCCAGCAGCTTGGGGGGTTCTGATGGCTACACCTTC. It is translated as CASSLGGSDGYTF.

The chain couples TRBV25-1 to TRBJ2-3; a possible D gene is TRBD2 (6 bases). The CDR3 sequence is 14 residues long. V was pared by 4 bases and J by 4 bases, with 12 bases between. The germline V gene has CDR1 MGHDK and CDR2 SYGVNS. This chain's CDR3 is CASSVAGRADTQYF. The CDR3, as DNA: TGTGCCAGCAGTGTTGCCGGGAGAGCAGATACGCAGTATTTT.

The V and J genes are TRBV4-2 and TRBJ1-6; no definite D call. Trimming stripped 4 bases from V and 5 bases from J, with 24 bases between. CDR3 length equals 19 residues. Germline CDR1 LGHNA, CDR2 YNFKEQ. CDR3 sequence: CASSRNRTSGRDHNSPLHF. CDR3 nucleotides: TGTGCCAGCAGCCGAAACCGTACCTCTGGGAGGGATCATAATTCACCCCTCCACTTT.

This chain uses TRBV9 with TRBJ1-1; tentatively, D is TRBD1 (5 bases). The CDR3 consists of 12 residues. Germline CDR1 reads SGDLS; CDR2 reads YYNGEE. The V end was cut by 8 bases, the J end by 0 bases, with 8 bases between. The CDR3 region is CASRQMNTEAFF. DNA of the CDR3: TGTGCCAGTAGACAGATGAACACTGAAGCTTTCTTT.

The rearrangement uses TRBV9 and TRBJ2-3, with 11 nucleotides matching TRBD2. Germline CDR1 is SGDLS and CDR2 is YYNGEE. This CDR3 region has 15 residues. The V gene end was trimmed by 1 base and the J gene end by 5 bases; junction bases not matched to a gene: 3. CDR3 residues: CASSVRLAGLDTQYF. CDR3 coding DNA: TGTGCCAGCAGCGTACGACTAGCGGGATTAGATACGCAGTATTTT.

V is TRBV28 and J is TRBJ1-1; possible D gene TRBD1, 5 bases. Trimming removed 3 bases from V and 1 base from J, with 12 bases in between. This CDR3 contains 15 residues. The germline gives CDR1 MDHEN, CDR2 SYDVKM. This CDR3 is CASSLFGARNTEAFF. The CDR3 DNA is TGTGCCAGCAGTTTGTTTGGGGCTAGGAACACTGAAGCTTTCTTT.

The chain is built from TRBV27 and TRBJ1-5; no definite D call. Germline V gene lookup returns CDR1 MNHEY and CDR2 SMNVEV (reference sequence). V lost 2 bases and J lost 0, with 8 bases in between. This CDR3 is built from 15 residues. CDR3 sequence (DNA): TGTGCCAGCAGTTTAAGCCCTTATAGCAATCAGCCCCAGCATTTT. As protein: CASSLSPYSNQPQHF.

The DNA for the CDR3 is TGTGCCAGCAGTTACAGGGGCGAGTATGAGCAGTTCTTC. Residues: CASSYRGEYEQFF. This chain joins TRBV6-5 and TRBJ2-1, with D possibly TRBD1 on 5 matching bases. V was pared by 2 bases and J by 8 bases, with 10 bases between. CDR3 length: 13 amino acids. Germline-derived CDR1 and CDR2 are MNHEY and SVGAGI.

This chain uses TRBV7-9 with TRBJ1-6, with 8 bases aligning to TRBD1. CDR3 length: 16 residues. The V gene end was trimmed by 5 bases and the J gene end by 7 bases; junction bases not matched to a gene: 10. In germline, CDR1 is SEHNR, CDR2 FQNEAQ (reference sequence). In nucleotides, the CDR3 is TGTGCCAGCAGCCAAGGACAGGGCCGCGACAATTCACCCCTCCACTTT. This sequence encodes CASSQGQGRDNSPLHF.

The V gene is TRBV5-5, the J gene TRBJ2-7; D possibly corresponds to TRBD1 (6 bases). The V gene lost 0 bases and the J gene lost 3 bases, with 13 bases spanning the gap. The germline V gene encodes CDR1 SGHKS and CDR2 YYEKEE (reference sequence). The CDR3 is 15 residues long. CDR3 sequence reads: CASSLESGHSYEQYF. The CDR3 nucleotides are TGTGCCAGCAGCTTGGAGTCGGGACACAGCTACGAGCAGTACTTC.

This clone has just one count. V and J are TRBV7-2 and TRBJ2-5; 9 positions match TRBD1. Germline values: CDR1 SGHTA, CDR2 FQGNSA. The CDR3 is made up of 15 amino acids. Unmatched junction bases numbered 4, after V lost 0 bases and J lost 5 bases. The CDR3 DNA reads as TGTGCCAGCAGCTTAGCCGGACAGGGGAAGGAGACCCAGTACTTC. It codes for CASSLAGQGKETQYF.

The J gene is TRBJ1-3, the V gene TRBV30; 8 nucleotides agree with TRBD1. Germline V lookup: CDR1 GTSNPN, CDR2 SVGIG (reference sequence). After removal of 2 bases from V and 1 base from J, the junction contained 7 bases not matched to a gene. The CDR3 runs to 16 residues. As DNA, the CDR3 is TGTGCCTGGAGTACACGGACAGGGCGTTCTGGAAACACCATATATTTT. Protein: CAWSTRTGRSGNTIYF.

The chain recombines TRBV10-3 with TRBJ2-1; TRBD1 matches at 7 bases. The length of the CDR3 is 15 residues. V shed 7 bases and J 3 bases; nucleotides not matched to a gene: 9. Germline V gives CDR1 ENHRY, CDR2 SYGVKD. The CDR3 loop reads CAINRRQGVYNEQFF. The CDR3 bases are TGTGCCATCAACAGAAGACAGGGAGTCTACAATGAGCAGTTCTTC.

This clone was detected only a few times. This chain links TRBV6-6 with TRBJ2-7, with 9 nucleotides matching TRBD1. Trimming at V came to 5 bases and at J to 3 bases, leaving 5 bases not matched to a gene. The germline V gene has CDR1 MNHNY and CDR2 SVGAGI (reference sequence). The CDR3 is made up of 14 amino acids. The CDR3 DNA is TGTGCCAGCAGTCCTACAGGGGGCGGCTACGAGCAGTACTTC. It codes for CASSPTGGGYEQYF.

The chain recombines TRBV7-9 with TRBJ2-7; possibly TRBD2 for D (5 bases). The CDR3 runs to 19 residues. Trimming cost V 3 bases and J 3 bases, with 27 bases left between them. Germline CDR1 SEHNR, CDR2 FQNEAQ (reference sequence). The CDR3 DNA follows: TGTGCCAGCAGCTTCAGCCCCGTAGCGATCTACGGGGTAGACTACGAGCAGTACTTC. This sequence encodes CASSFSPVAIYGVDYEQYF.

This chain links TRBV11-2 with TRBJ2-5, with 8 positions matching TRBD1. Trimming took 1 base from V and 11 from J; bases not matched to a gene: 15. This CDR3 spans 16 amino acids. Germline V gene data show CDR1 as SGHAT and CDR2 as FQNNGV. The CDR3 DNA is TGTGCCAGCAGCTTAGCTCCGGACAGGGCCCTGGGGGAGCAGTACTTC. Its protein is CASSLAPDRALGEQYF. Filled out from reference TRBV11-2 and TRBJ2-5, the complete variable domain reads EAGVAQSPRYKIIEKRQSVAFWCNPISGHATLYWYQQILGQGPKLLIQFQNNGVVDDSQLPKDRFSAERLKGVDSTLKIQPAKLEDSAVYLCASSLAPDRALGEQYFGPGTRLLVL.

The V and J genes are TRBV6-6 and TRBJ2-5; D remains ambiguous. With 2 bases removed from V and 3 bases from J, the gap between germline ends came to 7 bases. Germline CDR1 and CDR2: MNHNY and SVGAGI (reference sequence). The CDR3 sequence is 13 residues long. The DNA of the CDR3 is TGTGCCAGCAGTTACAACCCCGAAGAGACCCAGTACTTC. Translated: CASSYNPEETQYF.

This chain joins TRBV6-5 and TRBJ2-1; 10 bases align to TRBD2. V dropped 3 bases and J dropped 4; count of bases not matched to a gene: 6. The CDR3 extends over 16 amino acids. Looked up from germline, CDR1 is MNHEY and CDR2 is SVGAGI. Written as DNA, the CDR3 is TGTGCCAGCAGTTATCAACCTAGCGGGAGATACAATGAGCAGTTCTTC. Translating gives CASSYQPSGRYNEQFF.

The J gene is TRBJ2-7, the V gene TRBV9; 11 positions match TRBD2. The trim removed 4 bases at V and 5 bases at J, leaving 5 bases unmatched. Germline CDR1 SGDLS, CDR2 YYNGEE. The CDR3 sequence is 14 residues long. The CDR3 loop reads CASSFSGGADEQYF. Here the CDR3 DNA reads TGTGCCAGCAGCTTTAGCGGGGGGGCCGACGAGCAGTACTTC.

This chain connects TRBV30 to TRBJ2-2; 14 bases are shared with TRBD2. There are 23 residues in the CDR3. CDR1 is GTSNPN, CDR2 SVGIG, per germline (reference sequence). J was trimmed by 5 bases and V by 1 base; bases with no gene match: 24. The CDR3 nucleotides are TGTGCCTGGAGTGACGCGAAACCGATAGACGGGACTAGCGGGAGCGCGGTTACCGGGGAGCTGTTTTTT. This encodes CAWSDAKPIDGTSGSAVTGELFF.

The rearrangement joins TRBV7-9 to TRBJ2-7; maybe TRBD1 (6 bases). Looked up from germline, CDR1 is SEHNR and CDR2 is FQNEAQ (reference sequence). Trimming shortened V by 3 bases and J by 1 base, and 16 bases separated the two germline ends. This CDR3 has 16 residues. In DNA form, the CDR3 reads TGTGCCAGCAGCTTCGCGCAGGGGCGTTATTCCTACGAGCAGTACTTC. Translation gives CASSFAQGRYSYEQYF.

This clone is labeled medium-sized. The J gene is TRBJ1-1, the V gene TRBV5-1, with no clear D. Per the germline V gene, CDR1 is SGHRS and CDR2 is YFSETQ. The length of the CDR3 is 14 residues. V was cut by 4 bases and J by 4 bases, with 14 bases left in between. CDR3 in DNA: TGCGCCAGCAGCGGAACCGAGGGCGGCACTGAAGCTTTCTTT. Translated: CASSGTEGGTEAFF.

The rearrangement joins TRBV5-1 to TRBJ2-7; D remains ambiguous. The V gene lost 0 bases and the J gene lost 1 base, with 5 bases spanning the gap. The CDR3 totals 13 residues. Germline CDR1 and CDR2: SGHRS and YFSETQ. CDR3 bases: TGCGCCAGCAGCTTGGATCGGTCCTACGAGCAGTACTTC. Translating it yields CASSLDRSYEQYF.

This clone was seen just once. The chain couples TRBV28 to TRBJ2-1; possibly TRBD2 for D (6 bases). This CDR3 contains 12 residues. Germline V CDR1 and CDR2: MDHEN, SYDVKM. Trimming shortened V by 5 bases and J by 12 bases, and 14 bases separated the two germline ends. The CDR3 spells CASSGPGARQFF. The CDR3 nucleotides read TGTGCCAGCAGTGGACCGGGAGCGCGGCAGTTCTTC.

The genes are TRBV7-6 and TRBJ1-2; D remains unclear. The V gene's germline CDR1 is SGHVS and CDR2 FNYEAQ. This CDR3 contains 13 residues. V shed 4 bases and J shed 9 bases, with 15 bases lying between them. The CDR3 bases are TGTGCCAGCAGCTCACAGCCAACCGACAGCTACACCTTC. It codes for CASSSQPTDSYTF.

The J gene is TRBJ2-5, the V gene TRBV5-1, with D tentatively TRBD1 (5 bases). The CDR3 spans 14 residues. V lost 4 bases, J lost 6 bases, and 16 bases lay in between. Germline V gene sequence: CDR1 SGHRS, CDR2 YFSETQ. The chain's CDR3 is CASSPGFEAKTQYF. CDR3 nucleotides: TGCGCCAGCAGCCCAGGGTTTGAGGCGAAGACCCAGTACTTC.

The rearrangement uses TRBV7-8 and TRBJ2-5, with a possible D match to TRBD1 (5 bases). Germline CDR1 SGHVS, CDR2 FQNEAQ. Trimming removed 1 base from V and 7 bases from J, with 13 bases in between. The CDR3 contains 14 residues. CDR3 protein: CASSLVGAEGTQYF. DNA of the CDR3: TGTGCCAGCAGCTTAGTAGGGGCCGAAGGGACCCAGTACTTC.

This CDR3 is CSSYGPEAFF. The DNA for the CDR3 is TGCAGCTCTTATGGCCCTGAAGCTTTCTTT. The chain recombines TRBV29-1 with TRBJ1-1; no reliable D call. The CDR3 length is 10 residues. V was cut by 8 bases and J by 6 bases, with 10 bases left in between. Germline V gives CDR1 SQVTM, CDR2 ANQGSEA.

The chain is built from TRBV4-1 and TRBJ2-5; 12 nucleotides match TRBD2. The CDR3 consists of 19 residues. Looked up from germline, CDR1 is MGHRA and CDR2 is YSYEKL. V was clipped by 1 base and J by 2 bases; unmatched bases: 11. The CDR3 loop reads CASSQGELAGGRLQETQYF. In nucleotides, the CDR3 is TGCGCCAGCAGCCAAGGGGAGCTAGCGGGGGGGCGGCTTCAAGAGACCCAGTACTTC.

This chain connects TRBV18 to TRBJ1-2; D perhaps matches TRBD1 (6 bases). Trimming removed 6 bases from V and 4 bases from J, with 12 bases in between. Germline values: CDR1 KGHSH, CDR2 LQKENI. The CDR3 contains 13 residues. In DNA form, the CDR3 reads TGTGCCAGCTCGCGCGGACAGTCCTATGGCTACACCTTC. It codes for CASSRGQSYGYTF.

CDR3: CASTMGWGYGYTF. CDR3 sequence (DNA): TGTGCCAGTACCATGGGGTGGGGCTATGGCTACACCTTC. This chain links TRBV19 with TRBJ1-2; no firm D call. Between the trimmed V and J ends, which lost 7 bases and 4 bases, there was a span of 13 bases. Germline CDR1 and CDR2: LNHDA and SQIVND (reference sequence). The CDR3 is 13 amino acids.